The 20 T cell receptor beta chains reported below all come from one sample, sequenced in a study of T cells after yellow fever vaccination (dated by TCRdb to the late 2010s). The intended sense of this specimen's treatment or condition label: live attenuated yellow fever vaccine strain. Library creation used 5' RACE. Sequencer: Illumina HiSeq 2500. Using fastp at Q25 and MiXCR, TCRdb reprocessed the public reads and kept productive beta chains. Each entry merges the rows of one CDR3 protein and shows their most common DNA and genes. This sample gives some 560,000 distinct CDR3 sequences in total; about a sixth of them show up just once. The ten biggest clones cover 17% of the sample. Sequenced material: PBMCs, taken 5 to 6 days after the first yellow fever vaccination. The source is a man between 18 and 35 years old who received the YFV17D yellow fever vaccine.

The chain employs TRBV6-1 and TRBJ1-5; possible D gene TRBD1, 5 bases. The CDR3 sequence is 15 residues long. Trimming cost V 2 bases and J 1 base, with 9 bases left between them. Germline V gene lookup returns CDR1 MNHNS and CDR2 SASEGT. The CDR3 loop is CASSESGGSNQPQHF. The CDR3 DNA sequence: TGTGCCAGCAGTGAATCTGGGGGAAGCAATCAGCCCCAGCATTTT.

There are a few counts of this clonotype. V and J are TRBV29-1 and TRBJ2-3; weak D call: TRBD2 (6 bases). This CDR3 has 13 residues. V was cut by 4 bases and J by 2 bases, with 10 bases left in between. Germline V gene sequence: CDR1 SQVTM, CDR2 ANQGSEA. CDR3 residues: CSVVGLPTDTQYF. In DNA form, the CDR3 reads TGCAGCGTTGTGGGACTCCCCACAGATACGCAGTATTTT.

Only a few counts were recorded for this clonotype. CDR3 protein: CASSSGTGLSYEQYV. The CDR3 bases are TGTGCCAGCAGCTCCGGGACAGGGCTTTCCTACGAGCAGTACGTC. The V gene is TRBV13, the J gene TRBJ2-7, with 9 bases matching TRBD1. With V trimmed by 4 bases and J by 1 base, 5 bases remained unmatched. The germline gives CDR1 PRHDT, CDR2 FYEKMQ (reference sequence). This CDR3 region has 15 residues.

The gene calls are TRBV27 and TRBJ1-6; D is ambiguous. V lost 6 bases and J 0 bases, leaving 15 bases between the germline ends. There are 17 residues in the CDR3. CDR1 and CDR2 (germline): MNHEY, SMNVEV (reference sequence). DNA for the CDR3: TGTGCCAGCAGGCCGGCCTCGAGCGGCTCCTATAATTCACCCCTCCACTTT. It translates to CASRPASSGSYNSPLHF.

The chain uses TRBV19 and TRBJ1-4; D unclear. Germline V lookup: CDR1 LNHDA, CDR2 SQIVND (reference sequence). This CDR3 is 14 amino acids long. V was trimmed by 6 bases and J by 7 bases, leaving 15 bases between them. The CDR3 loop is CASRREAMSEKLFF. The CDR3 bases are TGTGCCAGTAGGAGAGAGGCCATGAGTGAAAAACTGTTTTTT.

V usage is TRBV5-1 and J usage is TRBJ2-5, with D perhaps matching TRBD1 (6 bases). V was shortened by 3 bases and J by 4 bases, with 13 bases between the two germline ends. This CDR3 spans 14 amino acids. CDR1 is SGHRS and CDR2 is YFSETQ in the germline V gene. The CDR3: CASSSAGERETQYF. The DNA of the CDR3 is TGCGCCAGCAGCTCCGCAGGGGAAAGAGAGACCCAGTACTTC.

This clonotype turned up a few times. The chain recombines TRBV6-4 with TRBJ2-3; no clear D. V was shortened by 0 bases and J by 2 bases, with 6 bases between the two germline ends. The CDR3 extends over 14 amino acids. Germline CDR1 MRHNA, CDR2 SNTAGT. The DNA of the CDR3 is TGTGCCAGCAGTGACTCGGAAGTCACAGATACGCAGTATTTT. Protein sequence: CASSDSEVTDTQYF.

This clonotype showed up just a few times. This chain joins TRBV28 and TRBJ2-1; TRBD2 might be the D (6 bases). Trimming took 10 bases from V and 0 from J, leaving 13 bases between them. Germline CDR1 and CDR2: MDHEN and SYDVKM. The CDR3 is made up of 14 amino acids. This chain's CDR3 is CAITRGASYNEQFF. CDR3 nucleotides: TGTGCCATTACACGCGGGGCCTCCTACAATGAGCAGTTCTTC.

J is TRBJ1-5 and V is TRBV7-2; tentative D call: TRBD1 (6 bases). CDR1 and CDR2 from the germline V gene are SGHTA and FQGNSA. This CDR3 has 15 amino acids. V was shortened by 2 bases and J by 1 base, with 9 bases between the two germline ends. CDR3 protein: CASSLTGTSNQPQHF. In nucleotides, the CDR3 is TGTGCCAGCAGCTTAACAGGGACAAGCAATCAGCCCCAGCATTTT.

This sequence joins TRBV20-1 and TRBJ2-1; 7 bases are shared with TRBD1. Trimming cost V 5 bases and J 5 bases; bases outside gene matches: 6. CDR3 length equals 13 residues. CDR1 and CDR2 (germline): DFQATT, SNEGSKA (reference sequence). CDR3 bases: TGCAGTGCTCCGGTACAGGGGAACAATGAGCAGTTCTTC. This gives the protein CSAPVQGNNEQFF.

This clonotype was seen only a few times. J is TRBJ2-3 and V is TRBV20-1, with 13 bases identical to TRBD2. Germline V lookup: CDR1 DFQATT, CDR2 SNEGSKA (reference sequence). CDR3 size: 15 residues. Losses at the gene ends were 1 base for V and 7 bases for J; bases not matched to a gene: 5. The CDR3 region is CSARGTSGGPNTQYF. In DNA, the CDR3 is TGCAGTGCTAGAGGGACTAGCGGGGGCCCTAATACGCAGTATTTT.

This clonotype has ten or more counts. The chain carries TRBV7-7 and TRBJ2-5, with 9 bases aligning to TRBD2. The CDR3 contains 13 residues. V was clipped by 4 bases and J by 5 bases; unmatched bases: 2. In germline, CDR1 is SSHAT, CDR2 FNYEAQ (reference sequence). The CDR3: CASSSSGVETQYF. In DNA form, the CDR3 reads TGTGCCAGCAGCTCTAGCGGGGTGGAGACCCAGTACTTC.

This clonotype came up a few times. The V call is TRBV7-2, the J call TRBJ2-5; possibly TRBD1 for D (5 bases). Trimming removed 5 bases at V and 1 base at J, with 14 bases between. Germline V gives CDR1 SGHTA, CDR2 FQGNSA. The CDR3 has 15 residues. The DNA for the CDR3 is TGTGCCAGCAGCCCAGGGTTGGGCCGCCAAGAGACCCAGTACTTC. It yields the protein CASSPGLGRQETQYF. Variable domain in full (rest from reference TRBV7-2 and TRBJ2-5): GAGVSQSPSNKVTEKGKDVELRCDPISGHTALYWYRQSLGQGLEFLIYFQGNSAPDKSGLPSDRFSAERTGGSVSTLTIQRTQQEDSAVYLCASSPGLGRQETQYFGPGTRLLVL.

V usage is TRBV11-2 and J usage is TRBJ2-1; D might be TRBD2 (6 bases). Germline-derived CDR1 and CDR2 are SGHAT and FQNNGV. CDR3 size: 18 residues. Trimming left V 5 bases short and J 6 bases short, with 26 bases between. The chain's CDR3 is CASSLPVGGLPRVNEQFF. The DNA of the CDR3 is TGTGCCAGCAGCCTCCCTGTTGGGGGACTTCCCCGGGTCAATGAGCAGTTCTTC. Using reference TRBV11-2 and TRBJ2-1 for the parts outside the CDR3, the full variable domain is EAGVAQSPRYKIIEKRQSVAFWCNPISGHATLYWYQQILGQGPKLLIQFQNNGVVDDSQLPKDRFSAERLKGVDSTLKIQPAKLEDSAVYLCASSLPVGGLPRVNEQFFGPGTRLTVL.

The chain has TRBV6-1 and TRBJ1-2; D remains ambiguous. Germline loops: CDR1 MNHNS, CDR2 SASEGT. V was cut by 5 bases and J by 4 bases, with 17 bases left in between. This CDR3 contains 15 residues. CDR3 amino acids: CASSQELRHGYGYTF. CDR3 in DNA: TGTGCCAGCAGTCAAGAACTCAGACATGGCTATGGCTACACCTTC.

This chain connects TRBV7-2 to TRBJ1-2, with a weak D call TRBD1 (6 bases). V lost 2 bases and J lost 8, with 15 bases in between. The CDR3 has 14 amino acids. CDR1 is SGHTA and CDR2 is FQGNSA in the germline V gene. In DNA, the CDR3 is TGTGCCAGCAGCTTAAGCCAGGGGAGAGGGGGCTACACCTTC. This translates into CASSLSQGRGGYTF.

In its sample, this clonotype was seen a few times. V usage is TRBV4-1 and J usage is TRBJ2-3, with D perhaps TRBD1 or TRBD2 (5 bases each). CDR1 is MGHRA and CDR2 is YSYEKL in the germline V gene. V was cut by 10 bases and J by 3 bases, with 23 bases left in between. The CDR3 sequence is 16 residues long. The CDR3 DNA reads TGCGCCACCTGGGGTGGGGACGTAGGGACGACAGATACGCAGTATTTT. Protein sequence: CATWGGDVGTTDTQYF.

This clonotype was seen more than once but under ten times. J is TRBJ2-7 and V is TRBV6-2 or TRBV6-3; D not certain. Germline V gives CDR1 MNHEY, CDR2 SVGEGT. The CDR3 consists of 12 residues. The ends were cut back, 4 bases at V and 1 base at J, with 5 bases in the middle. The CDR3 reads CASSSLSYEQYV. CDR3 coding DNA: TGTGCCAGCAGTTCCCTATCCTACGAGCAGTACGTC.

Only a few counts were recorded for this clonotype. This chain links TRBV7-9 with TRBJ1-2; the D is unclear. The CDR3 is 14 amino acids. V lost 7 bases and J 2 bases, leaving 14 bases between the germline ends. CDR1 is SEHNR, CDR2 FQNEAQ, per germline (reference sequence). CDR3 loop: CASKSSEENYGYTF. CDR3 nucleotides: TGTGCCAGCAAATCTTCTGAAGAGAACTATGGCTACACCTTC. The whole variable domain, remainder taken from reference TRBV7-9 and TRBJ1-2, is DTGVSQNPRHKITKRGQNVTFRCDPISEHNRLYWYRQTLGQGPEFLTYFQNEAQLEKSRLLSDRFSAERPKGSFSTLEIQRTEQGDSAMYLCASKSSEENYGYTFGSGTRLTVV.

This chain uses TRBV6-1 with TRBJ2-6; D remains unclear. Trimming cost V 6 bases and J 3 bases, with 9 bases left between them. The CDR3 contains 14 residues. Germline CDR1 MNHNS, CDR2 SASEGT. For the CDR3, the DNA is TGTGCCAGCAGACCGACCGGTGGGGCCAACGTCCTGACTTTC. The encoded protein is CASRPTGGANVLTF.